This TCR beta chain stems from a study of T cell responses to AZD1222 COVID-19 vaccine (dated by TCRdb to about 2021). For the wider study: TCR sequencing was performed for 233 trial participants, of whom 207 were given two doses of AZD1222 and some 25 were given two doses of MenACWY control vaccine. Trial participants were enrolled into age subgroups of 18-55, 56-69 and 70-plus years, which contained roughly 150, 30 and 60 TCR-sequenced participants, respectively. What the authors observed across the whole study: Reportedly, almost half of the unique spike-specific TCRs recognized epitopes lying outside the regions that are mutated in the B.1.351 and B.1.1.7 variants. In the small 56-69-year group, the increase in depth fell short of significance, most likely because of low power. Most participants were white British and females outnumbered males, and the authors suggested that clonal diversity may have been underestimated. A significant rise in spike-specific TCR breadth and depth was observed after two AZD1222 doses relative to day 0 and relative to MenACWY recipients. No day 14 peak-response samples were available, so repertoires were characterized only after the peak T cell response. The whole spike protein was spanned by vaccine-associated CD4 TCRs, and dominant responses were seen in regions 160-218 and 743-854. Conclusions about previously exposed vaccinees were limited because only a handful of AZD1222 recipients were SARS-CoV-2 seropositive at baseline.

The sample's time point label, decoded: about 28 days (+/-7) after the second vaccine dose. This sample's treatment or condition label indicates: meningococcal conjugate vaccine given as trial control. Vaccinee samples were obtained from the UK trials COV001 and COV002, which included a single-blind randomized controlled phase 2/3 trial of AZD1222 (ChAdOx1 nCoV-19) in healthy adults. For TCRbeta chain sequencing, PBMC samples were collected from trial participants at day 0 and at day 28 after the second dose. Comment on this clone: The antigen it binds to is not known. Base-call qualities are not available, and no considerably larger clone is one nucleotide away.

The CDR3 regions of human TCRbeta chains were subjected to immunosequencing. In the source study's methods: Repertoire TCRs were checked for matches against a reference library of SARS-CoV-2-specific TCRs that had been generated using the MIRA antigen-specificity platform. Breadth meant the fraction of unique TCRs that were SARS-CoV-2-associated, whereas depth meant the fraction of total T cells that were SARS-CoV-2-associated. Using the MIRA data, every spike-specific TCR was mapped to the spike region that the TCR reacted to and assigned to either a CD4 or a CD8 class. Log10-transformed breadth and depth values were compared by one-way ANOVA with Sidak's multiple comparisons tests. The immuneACCESS repertoire file appears here via TCRdb, limited to in-frame rearrangements. These files lack a portion of the clones; in checked studies, under half of the deficit traces to unresolved V genes, and the cause of the others is not known. V and J calls and clone size come straight from that table; D and trimming were deduced from the DNA. Recorded for this sample are some 150,000 clones; about 82% of them occurred a single time. The biggest ten clones account for about 7.9% of the sample.

The TCR comes from an adult who received the MenACWY meningococcal vaccine as a control. The sample in question was peripheral blood, obtained 28 days after the second dose of the MenACWY control vaccine.

In nucleotides, the sequence is TGTGCCAGCAGCTTGGGAATGGGGGCAAACTATGGCTACACCTTC. Translated, it gives CASSLGMGANYGYTF. The chain uses TRBV5-6 and TRBJ1-2; perhaps TRBD1 is the D gene, with 6 bases matching. Taken from cysteine to phenylalanine, the CDR3 has 15 residues. Here the CDR3 DNA is all that survives: 45 bases in frame from base 1. Via the germline V gene, CDR1 is SGHDT and CDR2 YYEEEE. V sheds 0 bases and J sheds 2 bases, leaving 11 bases between their ends.